The 27 T cell receptor beta chains below come from one sample, sequenced in a study of cytomegalovirus exposure and HLA in healthy donors. Amplification used 60 Vbeta primers and 13 Jbeta primers. Assay used: immunoSEQ multiplex PCR; TCRdb lists only in-frame clones, some missing. The data contain hundreds of thousands of clones, 70% to 85% of them singletons. Sample: PBMCs. Receptors originate from a girl aged 2 to 9 in good health and CMV-seronegative.

The count of this clone is one. The chain employs TRBV10-1 and TRBJ2-3, with 10 bases identical to TRBD2. Germline CDR1 reads WNHNN; CDR2 reads SYGVQD (reference sequence). The CDR3 has 16 amino acids. Germline trimming cut 4 bases from V and 0 bases from J; bases unmatched to any gene: 4. The CDR3 sequence: CASSAGTSASTDTQYF. The CDR3 DNA follows: TGCGCCAGCAGTGCCGGGACTAGCGCCAGCACAGATACGCAGTATTTT.

The gene calls are TRBV5-1 and TRBJ1-4; TRBD1 is a possible D gene (6 bases). CDR1 is SGHRS, CDR2 YFSETQ, per germline. The CDR3 consists of 15 residues. V lost 0 bases and J lost 3, with 9 bases in between. The chain's CDR3 is CASSLAKGANEKLFF. CDR3 nucleotide sequence: TGCGCCAGCAGCTTGGCCAAGGGGGCTAATGAAAAACTGTTTTTT.

This chain links TRBV7-6 with TRBJ1-2, with 7 positions matching TRBD1. From germline, CDR1 is SGHVS and CDR2 FNYEAQ. The V and J ends lost 3 bases and 6 bases, in that order; junction bases with no gene match: 4. This CDR3 region has 13 residues. The CDR3 spells CASSLAGGNGYTF. The CDR3 coding sequence is TGTGCCAGCAGCTTGGCAGGGGGAAATGGCTACACCTTC.

Remarks on this clone: Additional DNA sequences in this sample encode the identical CDR3. The chain combines TRBV5-6 with TRBJ2-5, with D possibly TRBD2 on 6 matching bases. CDR1 is SGHDT and CDR2 is YYEEEE in the germline V gene. V gave up 1 base and J gave up 2 bases, with 9 bases separating them. The CDR3 is made up of 14 amino acids. CDR3 protein: CASSLRSGQETQYF. In DNA form, the CDR3 reads TGTGCCAGCAGCTTGCGGAGCGGGCAAGAGACCCAGTACTTC.

The CDR3 reads CASRTTGTGGSYEQYF. The CDR3 DNA follows: TGTGCCAGTAGAACTACCGGGACAGGGGGGAGCTACGAGCAGTACTTC. The chain couples TRBV19 to TRBJ2-7; 11 bases line up with TRBD1. This CDR3 spans 16 amino acids. J was trimmed by 3 bases and V by 6 bases; bases with no gene match: 10. The germline V gene encodes CDR1 LNHDA and CDR2 SQIVND (reference sequence).

The chain recombines TRBV15 with TRBJ2-7; D perhaps matches TRBD2 (6 bases). Trimming took 0 bases from V and 3 from J, leaving 15 bases between them. The CDR3 is made up of 16 amino acids. Germline assignment: CDR1 LNHNV and CDR2 YYDKDF (reference sequence). The CDR3 reads CATSREGSGELYEQYF. Written as DNA, the CDR3 is TGTGCCACCAGCAGAGAGGGTAGCGGAGAACTCTACGAGCAGTACTTC. The complete variable domain, with remaining parts taken from reference TRBV15 and TRBJ2-7, reads DAMVIQNPRYQVTQFGKPVTLSCSQTLNHNVMYWYQQKSSQAPKLLFHYYDKDFNNEADTPDNFQSRRPNTSFCFLDIRSPGLGDTAMYLCATSREGSGELYEQYFGPGTRLTVT.

In DNA form, the CDR3 reads TGTGCCAGCAGTGTCGCAGAAGAGACCCAGTACTTC. Protein product: CASSVAEETQYF. V gene TRBV2 combines with J gene TRBJ2-5; D ambiguous. The germline V and J ends were trimmed by 4 bases and 3 bases, with 6 bases remaining between them. There are 12 residues in the CDR3. Germline CDR1 and CDR2: SNHLY and FYNNEI.

This chain joins TRBV5-1 and TRBJ1-1; D might be TRBD1 (6 bases). V lost 1 base, J lost 6 bases, and 19 bases lay in between. Germline CDR1 is SGHRS and CDR2 is YFSETQ. The CDR3 consists of 16 residues. The CDR3: CASSLTQGLGTPEAFF. The CDR3 DNA sequence: TGCGCCAGCAGCTTGACGCAGGGGCTAGGGACCCCTGAAGCTTTCTTT.

A note on this clone: Other DNA sequences in the same sample also yield this CDR3. The chain employs TRBV27 and TRBJ2-5; 10 bases fit TRBD1. The germline gives CDR1 MNHEY, CDR2 SMNVEV (reference sequence). The length of the CDR3 is 13 residues. V lost 9 bases to trimming and J lost 5 bases; unmatched junction nucleotides: 6. DNA of the CDR3: TGTGCCAGTAGACAGGGGGCGCGGGAGACCCAGTACTTC. Translation gives CASRQGARETQYF.

The CDR3 DNA sequence: TGTGCCAGCAGTTACATTGGCTCTGAAGCTTTCTTT. Its translation: CASSYIGSEAFF. The chain employs TRBV6-6 and TRBJ1-1, with no clear D. Trimming removed 2 bases at V and 6 bases at J, with 7 bases between. The CDR3 is made up of 12 amino acids. From germline, CDR1 is MNHNY and CDR2 SVGAGI (reference sequence).

The V call is TRBV2, the J call TRBJ2-5; TRBD2 matches at 8 bases. Germline assignment: CDR1 SNHLY and CDR2 FYNNEI. Trimming at V came to 7 bases and at J to 5 bases, leaving 12 bases not matched to a gene. This CDR3 has 15 amino acids. This chain's CDR3 is CASTPGLGPAETQYF. In nucleotides, the CDR3 is TGTGCCAGCACCCCGGGACTAGGACCCGCGGAGACCCAGTACTTC.

The chain carries TRBV18 and TRBJ1-1, with 8 bases aligning to TRBD1. Germline V gene sequence: CDR1 KGHSH, CDR2 LQKENI. The CDR3 loop spans 11 amino acids. The V segment lost 6 bases and the J segment 12 bases; nucleotides outside the gene matches: 6. Written as DNA, the CDR3 is TGTGCCAGCTCTCGCGGACAGGGAACTTTCTTT. Encoded protein: CASSRGQGTFF.

The chain uses TRBV19 and TRBJ1-4; D may be TRBD1 (6 bases). The germline V and J ends were trimmed by 6 bases and 0 bases, with 8 bases remaining between them. The CDR3 extends over 14 amino acids. From germline, CDR1 is LNHDA and CDR2 SQIVND (reference sequence). CDR3 amino acids: CASRRTATNEKLFF. CDR3 nucleotides: TGTGCCAGTAGAAGGACAGCAACTAATGAAAAACTGTTTTTT.

The rearrangement links TRBV7-9 to TRBJ2-3; TRBD2 agrees at 12 bases. J gave up 4 bases and V 4 bases, and 15 bases lay outside the gene matches. CDR1 is SEHNR, CDR2 FQNEAQ, per germline (reference sequence). The CDR3 spans 19 residues. CDR3 DNA: TGTGCCAGCAGCTCGGGACTAGCGGGCCGGTCAGCGGGACCAGATACGCAGTATTTT. It yields the protein CASSSGLAGRSAGPDTQYF.

J is TRBJ2-1 and V is TRBV7-2; D remains unclear. CDR1 is SGHTA and CDR2 is FQGNSA in the germline V gene. V gave up 4 bases and J gave up 6 bases, with 10 bases separating them. The CDR3 length is 13 residues. The CDR3 reads CASSSPSGNEQFF. CDR3 DNA sequence: TGTGCCAGCAGCTCCCCTTCCGGCAATGAGCAGTTCTTC.

V and J are TRBV6-5 and TRBJ1-5, with a possible D match to TRBD1 (6 bases). Trimming left V 6 bases short and J 3 bases short, with 15 bases between. Germline-derived CDR1 and CDR2 are MNHEY and SVGAGI. CDR3 length: 15 amino acids. The chain's CDR3 is CASSPTTGFNQPQHF. The CDR3 nucleotides are TGTGCCAGCAGCCCCACCACAGGGTTCAATCAGCCCCAGCATTTT.

The genes are TRBV11-2 and TRBJ1-5; D perhaps matches TRBD1 (6 bases). V gave up 5 bases and J gave up 11 bases, with 13 bases separating them. CDR3 length: 12 amino acids. CDR1 is SGHAT and CDR2 is FQNNGV in the germline V gene. The CDR3 nucleotides are TGTGCCAGCAGCGTCACAGGGTCGGCCCAGCATTTT. Translated: CASSVTGSAQHF. Complete variable domain (other parts from reference TRBV11-2 and TRBJ1-5): EAGVAQSPRYKIIEKRQSVAFWCNPISGHATLYWYQQILGQGPKLLIQFQNNGVVDDSQLPKDRFSAERLKGVDSTLKIQPAKLEDSAVYLCASSVTGSAQHFGDGTRLSIL.

The V gene is TRBV4-1, the J gene TRBJ1-3; unclear D gene. Germline CDR1 reads MGHRA; CDR2 reads YSYEKL. This CDR3 contains 16 residues. V was pared by 2 bases and J by 0 bases, with 11 bases between. The CDR3 sequence: CASSQPGYRSGNTIYF. In DNA, the CDR3 is TGCGCCAGCAGCCAACCAGGCTATCGCTCTGGAAACACCATATATTTT.

The rearrangement uses TRBV6-6 and TRBJ2-1, with 7 bases aligning to TRBD2. The CDR3 runs to 12 residues. The trim removed 4 bases at V and 12 bases at J, leaving 6 bases unmatched. The V gene's germline CDR1 is MNHNY and CDR2 SVGAGI (reference sequence). The CDR3 loop reads CASSSQRDVQFF. The CDR3 coding sequence is TGTGCCAGCAGTTCCCAGCGGGACGTGCAGTTCTTC.

The chain carries TRBV5-5 and TRBJ2-3; 13 nucleotides line up with TRBD2. V was clipped by 4 bases and J by 0 bases; unmatched bases: 2. Germline CDR1 SGHKS, CDR2 YYEKEE (reference sequence). The CDR3 consists of 16 residues. CDR3 region: CASSGLAGDSTDTQYF. CDR3 sequence (DNA): TGTGCCAGCAGCGGACTAGCGGGAGATAGCACAGATACGCAGTATTTT.

The chain carries TRBV10-3 and TRBJ2-2; D gene ambiguous. The CDR3 runs to 15 residues. V dropped 3 bases and J dropped 1 base, with 9 bases sitting between them. Germline lookup yields CDR1 ENHRY and CDR2 SYGVKD. The CDR3 nucleotides are TGTGCCATCAGTGACCACTCACGGAACACCGGGGAGCTGTTTTTT. Translation gives CAISDHSRNTGELFF.

The rearrangement joins TRBV5-1 to TRBJ2-1; 8 bases line up with TRBD2. Germline CDR1 is SGHRS and CDR2 is YFSETQ. V dropped 4 bases and J dropped 9; count of bases not matched to a gene: 15. The CDR3 consists of 16 residues. The CDR3 reads CASSPPSGGPPREQFF. The CDR3 DNA reads TGCGCCAGCAGCCCCCCAAGCGGGGGACCTCCCCGTGAGCAGTTCTTC.

The chain uses TRBV7-9 and TRBJ2-6; possible D gene TRBD2, 6 bases. Per the germline V gene, CDR1 is SEHNR and CDR2 is FQNEAQ (reference sequence). With 11 bases removed from V and 0 bases from J, the gap between germline ends came to 20 bases. The CDR3 runs to 17 residues. The CDR3 region has the DNA TGTGCCCCCCCCAGTTCCCTAGCGTACTCTGGGGCCAACGTCCTGACTTTC. It encodes CAPPSSLAYSGANVLTF.

This clone was recorded a few times. The J gene is TRBJ1-2, the V gene TRBV19; D gene ambiguous. The CDR3 contains 11 residues. CDR1 LNHDA and CDR2 SQIVND come from the germline V gene (reference sequence). The V end lost 6 bases, the J end lost 8 bases, and 10 bases lay between the germline ends. The CDR3 DNA follows: TGTGCCAGTAGGAATGAGCCGGGCTACACCTTC. Translation gives CASRNEPGYTF.

The rearrangement links TRBV19 to TRBJ2-6; D uncertain. Trimming removed 2 bases from V and 4 bases from J, with 18 bases in between. Per germline, CDR1 LNHDA and CDR2 SQIVND (reference sequence). The CDR3 spans 18 residues. The CDR3 protein is CASSIWAFGNPGANVLTF. CDR3 sequence (DNA): TGTGCCAGTAGTATATGGGCTTTTGGAAATCCGGGGGCCAACGTCCTGACTTTC.

The genes are TRBV10-3 and TRBJ2-2, with D hard to call. V gave up 8 bases and J gave up 1 base, with 8 bases separating them. Germline lookup yields CDR1 ENHRY and CDR2 SYGVKD. The CDR3 spans 13 residues. The CDR3, as DNA: TGTGCCATCTCGTGGCAGAACACCGGGGAGCTGTTTTTT. Its protein product is CAISWQNTGELFF.

This clone was found once. This chain links TRBV25-1 with TRBJ2-2; possible D gene TRBD1, 5 bases. The CDR3 runs 15 residues. Germline V gene lookup returns CDR1 MGHDK and CDR2 SYGVNS. The ends were cut back, 6 bases at V and 8 bases at J, with 19 bases in the middle. The CDR3 DNA is TGTGCCAGCAGCTCGCTGCCAGGGTCGGGTGGGGAGCTGTTTTTT. Its translation is CASSSLPGSGGELFF.